What follows is one T cell receptor beta chain and its context. Its antigen is not identified. These data belong to a study of T cell responses to AZD1222 COVID-19 vaccine. The study's findings and limits: Most donors were white British and more were female, and clonal diversity was possibly underestimated. Repertoire sampling happened only post peak T cell response.

The CDR3 extends over 16 amino acids. The germline V gene has CDR1 KGHDR and CDR2 SFDVKD. The V gene lost 5 bases and the J gene lost 2 bases, with 17 bases spanning the gap. The repertoire was sequenced with immunoSEQ multiplex PCR; TCRdb's copy has only in-frame clones and lacks some. Of 100,000 to 150,000 clones listed, roughly 85% are singletons. The clonotype comes from an adult in good health. The specimen was peripheral blood, collected on day 0 of MenACWY control vaccination. The chain joins TRBV24-1 to TRBJ2-5; TRBD2 might be the D (7 bases). CDR3 nucleotides: TGTGCCACCAGTGGCCTTGGGGGGGGCCTTCAAGAGACCCAGTACTTC. Translating gives CATSGLGGGLQETQYF.